This T cell receptor beta chain is from a study of OX40 agonist ivuxolimab in advanced cancers. Germline loops: CDR1 SGHRS, CDR2 YFSETQ. Trimming at V came to 0 bases and at J to 5 bases, leaving 2 bases not matched to a gene. This CDR3 is built from 16 residues. Method: immunoSEQ multiplex PCR; TCRdb's copy keeps in-frame clones and lacks some. The sample lists 72,000 or so clones; roughly 80% were seen once. Patients were excluded for autoimmune disease history or systemic immunosuppression. This sequence was found in an adult with an advanced solid tumor such as melanoma, head and neck, liver or kidney cancer. The chain has TRBV5-1 and TRBJ2-2, with 12 bases aligning to TRBD2. This specimen was CD4+ or CD8+ T cells sorted from blood, taken in a trial of the OX40 agonist ivuxolimab. The CDR3 loop is CASSLGGTSGTGELFF. CDR3 coding DNA: TGCGCCAGCAGCTTGGGAGGGACTAGCGGGACCGGGGAGCTGTTTTTT.